This T cell receptor (beta chain) was sequenced for a study of cytomegalovirus exposure and HLA in healthy donors. Study findings and constraints: The classifier, whose performance was assessed in both the original and validation cohorts, reportedly diagnosed cytomegalovirus status with high specificity and sensitivity.

This CDR3 is 17 amino acids long. The V and J ends lost 3 bases and 0 bases, in that order; junction bases with no gene match: 6. CDR1 MRHNA and CDR2 SNTAGT come from the germline V gene. Comment on this clone: The antigen remains unidentified.

Primers: 60 Vbeta forward and 13 Jbeta reverse. Clones were sequenced by immunoSEQ multiplex PCR, and TCRdb holds only the in-frame ones, with some missing. The repertoire holds roughly 120,000 clones, with under 80% as singletons. The TCR originated in a woman in her forties or fifties in good health and CMV-seropositive. The sample comprised PBMCs. V usage is TRBV6-4 and J usage is TRBJ1-4; the match to TRBD1 covers 8 bases. The CDR3 sequence: CASSESGGLATNEKLFF. Written as DNA, the CDR3 is TGTGCCAGCAGTGAATCAGGGGGCCTTGCAACTAATGAAAAACTGTTTTTT.